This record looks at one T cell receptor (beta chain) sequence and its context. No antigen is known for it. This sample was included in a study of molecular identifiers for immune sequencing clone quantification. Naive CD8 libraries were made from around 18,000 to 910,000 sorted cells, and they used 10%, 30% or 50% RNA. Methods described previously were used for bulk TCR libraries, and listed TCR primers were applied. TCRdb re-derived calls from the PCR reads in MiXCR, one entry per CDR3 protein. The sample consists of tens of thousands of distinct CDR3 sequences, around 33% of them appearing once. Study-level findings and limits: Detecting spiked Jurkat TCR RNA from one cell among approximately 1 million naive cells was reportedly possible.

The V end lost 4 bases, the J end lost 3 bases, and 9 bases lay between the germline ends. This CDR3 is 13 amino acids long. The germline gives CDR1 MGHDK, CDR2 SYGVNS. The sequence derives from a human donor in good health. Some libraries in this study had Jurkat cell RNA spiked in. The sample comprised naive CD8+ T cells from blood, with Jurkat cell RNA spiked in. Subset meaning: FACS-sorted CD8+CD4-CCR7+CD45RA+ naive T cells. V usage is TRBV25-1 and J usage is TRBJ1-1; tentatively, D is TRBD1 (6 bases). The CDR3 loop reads CASSAGGDTEAFF. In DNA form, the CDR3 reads TGTGCCAGCAGTGCGGGGGGCGACACTGAAGCTTTCTTT.